The next 2 T cell receptor beta chains were all read from a single sample in a study of early T cells in non-severe SARS-CoV-2 infection. TCRdb reanalysed the 5' RACE reads using MiXCR and keeps one entry per CDR3 protein. The data contain about 33,000 distinct CDR3 sequences, around 7% of them seen just once; the ten biggest clones take up under 5%. The sample was whole blood. All receptors derive from an adult who was a healthcare worker with PCR-confirmed SARS-CoV-2 infection or an uninfected control (not recorded which).

The chain links TRBV6-2 or TRBV6-3 to TRBJ1-1; D unresolved. Germline lookup yields CDR1 MNHEY and CDR2 SVGEGT. V lost 6 bases, J lost 0 bases, and 8 bases lay in between. The CDR3 is 13 residues long. The CDR3 loop is CASSTVMNTEAFF. The CDR3 region has the DNA TGTGCCAGCAGCACGGTTATGAACACTGAAGCTTTCTTT.

This clonotype was picked up many times. This rearrangement joins TRBV2 to TRBJ2-2; 9 nucleotides line up with TRBD1. Germline V gives CDR1 SNHLY, CDR2 FYNNEI. After removal of 7 bases from V and 3 bases from J, the junction contained 6 bases not matched to a gene. The CDR3 spans 15 residues. The CDR3 coding sequence is TGTGCCAGCACGAAACAGGGGGCGGACACCGGGGAGCTGTTTTTT. Translated, it gives CASTKQGADTGELFF.